This T cell receptor beta chain is from a study of T cell changes during pregnancy in multiple sclerosis. The CDR3 sequence is 16 residues long. Germline V gives CDR1 SGHAT, CDR2 FQNNGV. Deletions cut 5 bases from V and 3 bases from J, with 20 bases between. Assay used: immunoSEQ multiplex PCR; TCRdb lists only in-frame clones, some missing. The sample contains 25,000 to 30,000 clones, about nine tenths of which appear only once. This specimen consisted of CD4+ T cells from peripheral blood mononuclear cells, obtained in the first trimester of pregnancy. The chain has TRBV11-2 and TRBJ2-7; D gene ambiguous. This sequence originates from a female donor in good health, enrolled as a control in a pregnancy study. CDR3: CASSASSGSLHYEQYF. CDR3 DNA sequence: TGTGCCAGCAGCGCGTCGTCAGGAAGTCTACACTACGAGCAGTACTTC.